The next 19 T cell receptor beta chains were all read from a single sample in a study of T cells in localized non-small cell lung cancer. Produced via immunoSEQ multiplex PCR; TCRdb's table is partial and in-frame only. The repertoire has 50,000 to 55,000 clones, more than 75% of them found once; the top ten carry 16%. Sequences were derived from PBMCs, sampled before any cancer treatment. Receptors were obtained from a female donor with stage II lung adenocarcinoma.

The chain carries TRBV11-2 and TRBJ1-1; D may be TRBD1 (6 bases). V lost 3 bases to trimming and J lost 3 bases, with 14 bases between them. Germline lookup yields CDR1 SGHAT and CDR2 FQNNGV. The CDR3 contains 15 residues. CDR3 coding DNA: TGTGCCAGCAGCTTGTCCAGGGGAGTTTACACTGAAGCTTTCTTT. Amino acid sequence: CASSLSRGVYTEAFF.

The table lists this clone with a count of one. The V and J genes are TRBV6-6 and TRBJ2-5; the D call may be TRBD1 or TRBD2 (5 bases each). Trimming shortened V by 9 bases and J by 4 bases, and 15 bases separated the two germline ends. CDR3 length equals 13 residues. Germline CDR1 and CDR2: MNHNY and SVGAGI (reference sequence). CDR3: CASRQPGIETQYF. DNA of the CDR3: TGTGCCAGTCGACAGCCCGGGATAGAGACCCAGTACTTC.

This clone appeared once. The gene calls are TRBV5-6 and TRBJ1-2, with D perhaps TRBD1 (5 bases). Between the trimmed V and J ends, which lost 3 bases and 5 bases, there was a span of 14 bases. The CDR3 totals 14 residues. Germline CDR1 reads SGHDT; CDR2 reads YYEEEE. CDR3: CASSSGLTGYGYTF. The DNA of the CDR3 is TGTGCCAGCAGCTCGGGACTTACGGGGTATGGCTACACCTTC.

The chain carries TRBV30 and TRBJ2-5; D may be TRBD2 (7 bases). This CDR3 is 13 amino acids long. CDR1 and CDR2 from the germline V gene are GTSNPN and SVGIG (reference sequence). V shed 1 base and J shed 4 bases, with 10 bases lying between them. The CDR3 spells CAWSGGGGETQYF. The CDR3 DNA reads as TGTGCCTGGAGTGGGGGGGGCGGAGAGACCCAGTACTTC.

The chain couples TRBV7-3 to TRBJ2-3; D perhaps matches TRBD2 (7 bases). Germline loops: CDR1 SGHTA, CDR2 FQGTGA. The CDR3 length is 15 residues. Trimming removed 5 bases at V and 4 bases at J, with 16 bases between. The CDR3 region has the DNA TGTGCCAGCAGCCCACTCGGGGGGCCCGCAGATACGCAGTATTTT. It translates to CASSPLGGPADTQYF. The variable domain in full, completed from reference TRBV7-3 and TRBJ2-3, reads GAGVSQTPSNKVTEKGKYVELRCDPISGHTALYWYRQSLGQGPEFLIYFQGTGAADDSGLPNDRFFAVRPEGSVSTLKIQRTERGDSAVYLCASSPLGGPADTQYFGPGTRLTVL.

The chain links TRBV6-5 to TRBJ1-5; unclear D gene. V was clipped by 6 bases and J by 0 bases, with 6 bases between them. Germline CDR1 MNHEY, CDR2 SVGAGI. The CDR3 has 13 amino acids. The CDR3 region is CASRAYSNQPQHF. The CDR3 DNA is TGTGCCAGCAGGGCCTATAGCAATCAGCCCCAGCATTTT.

In its sample, this clone was seen a few times. The genes are TRBV5-5 and TRBJ2-7; D call uncertain. Germline CDR1 reads SGHKS; CDR2 reads YYEKEE (reference sequence). The CDR3 consists of 13 residues. V lost 3 bases to trimming and J lost 0 bases, with 7 bases between them. CDR3 in amino acids: CASSSRASYEQYF. In DNA form, the CDR3 reads TGTGCCAGCAGCTCCAGAGCCTCCTACGAGCAGTACTTC.

The chain recombines TRBV7-5 with TRBJ1-2; the D call of TRBD1 is as the table states it, not checked on the DNA. TRBV7-5 is described as a pseudogene. This CDR3 region has 18 residues. CDR3 bases: TGTGCCAGAAGCGTAGCGGGGGGACAGGAATCCCAAAACTATGGCTACACCTTC. Its translation: CARSVAGGQESQNYGYTF.

This clone was seen just once. The chain employs TRBV19 and TRBJ1-2; D is perhaps TRBD1 (5 bases). Germline lookup yields CDR1 LNHDA and CDR2 SQIVND (reference sequence). V was clipped by 4 bases and J by 8 bases, with 32 bases between them. This CDR3 has 19 residues. Here the CDR3 DNA reads TGTGCCAGTAGTAACCCAATTTTGGACACGAAGACCACGTTTAGGGGCTACACCTTC. Translating it yields CASSNPILDTKTTFRGYTF.

The chain couples TRBV29-1 to TRBJ2-7; D is unresolved. The germline CDR1 and CDR2 sequences are SQVTM and ANQGSEA. V shed 3 bases and J shed 0 bases, with 6 bases lying between them. The CDR3 has 12 amino acids. The CDR3 region has the DNA TGCAGCGTTGACACTGACTCCTACGAGCAGTACTTC. This translates into CSVDTDSYEQYF.

V is TRBV7-6 and J is TRBJ1-2; unclear D gene. The V and J ends lost 3 bases and 2 bases respectively, with 13 bases between them. Germline loops: CDR1 SGHVS, CDR2 FNYEAQ. The CDR3 contains 15 residues. CDR3 region: CASSLGWSENYGYTF. DNA of the CDR3: TGTGCCAGCAGCTTGGGGTGGAGTGAGAACTATGGCTACACCTTC. The entire variable domain, with the rest obtained from reference TRBV7-6 and TRBJ1-2, is as follows: GAGVSQSPRYKVTKRGQDVALRCDPISGHVSLYWYRQALGQGPEFLTYFNYEAQQDKSGLPNDRFSAERPEGSISTLTIQRTEQRDSAMYRCASSLGWSENYGYTFGSGTRLTVV.

The chain is built from TRBV29-1 and TRBJ1-1; D uncertain. This CDR3 is built from 11 residues. V was trimmed by 7 bases and J by 7 bases, leaving 13 bases between them. The germline CDR1 and CDR2 sequences are SQVTM and ANQGSEA. CDR3: CSAGERGEAFF. The CDR3 DNA reads as TGCAGCGCTGGTGAAAGAGGTGAAGCTTTCTTT.

This chain uses TRBV15 with TRBJ1-2; no firm D call. Deletions cut 0 bases from V and 8 bases from J, with 22 bases between. CDR1 is LNHNV and CDR2 is YYDKDF in the germline V gene (reference sequence). The CDR3 spans 17 residues. In DNA form, the CDR3 reads TGTGCCACCAGCAGAGATCTTCTCGAGGGCCGGCCTAGAGGCTACACCTTC. Translation: CATSRDLLEGRPRGYTF.

V usage is TRBV7-8 and J usage is TRBJ2-7; D is possibly TRBD1 (6 bases). Trimming removed 8 bases from V and 2 bases from J, with 13 bases in between. This CDR3 contains 13 residues. CDR1 is SGHVS and CDR2 is FQNEAQ in the germline V gene. CDR3 in amino acids: CASATGITYEQYF. In DNA form, the CDR3 reads TGTGCCAGCGCTACAGGGATAACCTACGAGCAGTACTTC.

Turning to this clone: An end of the junction does not agree with germline; a read error may underlie this. CDR3 coding DNA: TGTGTCAGCAGTTATGGTGGTTTGGGAAACACCATATATTTT. Encoded protein: CVSSYGGLGNTIYF. The chain is built from TRBV6-5 and TRBJ1-3; no clear D. CDR3 length: 14 residues. CDR1 is MNHEY and CDR2 is SVGAGI in the germline V gene.

The chain combines TRBV11-2 with TRBJ1-3; 8 positions agree with TRBD1. Germline lookup yields CDR1 SGHAT and CDR2 FQNNGV. J lost 0 bases, V lost 3 bases, and 7 bases had no gene match. The CDR3 is made up of 17 amino acids. This chain's CDR3 is CASSFLTGASSGNTIYF. In nucleotides, the CDR3 is TGTGCCAGCAGCTTCCTGACAGGGGCGAGCTCTGGAAACACCATATATTTT. The whole variable domain, remainder taken from reference TRBV11-2 and TRBJ1-3, is EAGVAQSPRYKIIEKRQSVAFWCNPISGHATLYWYQQILGQGPKLLIQFQNNGVVDDSQLPKDRFSAERLKGVDSTLKIQPAKLEDSAVYLCASSFLTGASSGNTIYFGEGSWLTVV.

This clone was counted between two and nine times. The gene calls are TRBV10-3 and TRBJ1-3; D is perhaps TRBD1 (5 bases). From germline, CDR1 is ENHRY and CDR2 SYGVKD. V was shortened by 9 bases and J by 0 bases, with 9 bases between the two germline ends. The CDR3 is made up of 13 amino acids. In DNA form, the CDR3 reads TGTGCCATTTCGACAGTCTCTGGAAACACCATATATTTT. Protein: CAISTVSGNTIYF.

V usage is TRBV18 and J usage is TRBJ2-7; 10 positions match TRBD2. V shed 6 bases, J shed 1 base, and the junction held 6 bases outside the gene matches. The CDR3 is 15 amino acids. Germline loops: CDR1 KGHSH, CDR2 LQKENI. The CDR3 DNA sequence: TGTGCCAGCTCCCGCACTAGCGGGGTGTCCTACGAGCAGTACTTC. Its protein is CASSRTSGVSYEQYF.

The chain employs TRBV7-9 and TRBJ2-3; D not certain. The CDR3 is 13 residues long. Germline CDR1 is SEHNR and CDR2 is FQNEAQ (reference sequence). Deletions cut 5 bases from V and 4 bases from J, with 10 bases between. This CDR3 reads CASSPGDADTQYF. CDR3 sequence (DNA): TGTGCCAGCAGCCCCGGAGATGCAGATACGCAGTATTTT.